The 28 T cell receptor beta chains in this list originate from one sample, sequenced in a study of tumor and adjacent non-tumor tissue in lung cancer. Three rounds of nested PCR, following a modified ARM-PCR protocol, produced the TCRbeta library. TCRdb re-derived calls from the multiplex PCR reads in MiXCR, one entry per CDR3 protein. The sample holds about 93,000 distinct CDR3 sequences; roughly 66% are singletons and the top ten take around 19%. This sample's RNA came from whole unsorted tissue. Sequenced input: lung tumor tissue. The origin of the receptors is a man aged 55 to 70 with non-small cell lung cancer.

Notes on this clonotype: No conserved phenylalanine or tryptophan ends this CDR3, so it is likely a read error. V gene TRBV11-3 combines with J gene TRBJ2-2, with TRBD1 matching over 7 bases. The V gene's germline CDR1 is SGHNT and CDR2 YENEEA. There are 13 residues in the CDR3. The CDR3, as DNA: TGTGCGAGCAGCTTACAGGGGAACGGGGAGCTGTTTTCT. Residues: CASSLQGNGELFS.

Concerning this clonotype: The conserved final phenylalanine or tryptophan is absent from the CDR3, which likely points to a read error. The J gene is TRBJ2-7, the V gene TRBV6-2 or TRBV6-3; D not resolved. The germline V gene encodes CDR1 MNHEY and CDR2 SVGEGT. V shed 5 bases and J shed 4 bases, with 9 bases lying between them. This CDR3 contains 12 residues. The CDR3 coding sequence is TGTGCCAGCAGTCTATCCGTTTACGAGCAGTACCTC. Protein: CASSLSVYEQYL.

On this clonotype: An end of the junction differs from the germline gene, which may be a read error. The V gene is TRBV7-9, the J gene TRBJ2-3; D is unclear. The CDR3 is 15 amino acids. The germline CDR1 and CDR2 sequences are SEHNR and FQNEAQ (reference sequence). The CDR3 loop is CASSLAGSNSDTQYF. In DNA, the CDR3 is TGTGCCAGCAGTTTAGCTGGGTCTAATTCAGATACGCAGTATTTT.

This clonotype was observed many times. The CDR3 DNA reads TGCAGCGTGGGGGTTCCGGGACAGGGCTATGGCTACACCTTC. It is translated as CSVGVPGQGYGYTF. J is TRBJ1-2 and V is TRBV29-1, with 9 bases lining up with TRBD1. Losses at the gene ends were 6 bases for V and 4 bases for J; bases not matched to a gene: 9. CDR1 is SQVTM and CDR2 is ANQGSEA in the germline V gene. This CDR3 has 14 amino acids.

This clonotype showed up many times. CDR3 in DNA: TGCGCCAGCAGCCGACTAGCGGGACAAGAGACCCAGTACTTC. Its protein is CASSRLAGQETQYF. The chain uses TRBV5-1 and TRBJ2-5; 11 positions match TRBD2. Per germline, CDR1 SGHRS and CDR2 YFSETQ. The CDR3 covers 14 residues. V trimming: 4 bases; J trimming: 2 bases; junction bases outside the gene matches: 1.

This chain's CDR3 is CASSYGEDSLYTGTQYF. CDR3 DNA sequence: TGTGCCAGCAGTTACGGGGAGGACAGTCTCTACACTGGTACGCAGTATTTT. This sequence joins TRBV6-6 and TRBJ2-3, with D perhaps being TRBD1 or TRBD2 (6 bases each). Germline-derived CDR1 and CDR2 are MNHNY and SVGAGI (reference sequence). V lost 2 bases to trimming and J lost 8 bases, with 23 bases between them. The CDR3 has 17 amino acids.

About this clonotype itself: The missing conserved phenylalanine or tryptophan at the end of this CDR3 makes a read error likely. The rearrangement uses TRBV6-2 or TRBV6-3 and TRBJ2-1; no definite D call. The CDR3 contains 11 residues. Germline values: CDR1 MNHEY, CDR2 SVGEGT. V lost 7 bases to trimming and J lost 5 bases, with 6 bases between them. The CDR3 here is CASNSNNEQFI. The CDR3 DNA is TGTGCCAGCAATTCAAACAATGAGCAGTTCATC.

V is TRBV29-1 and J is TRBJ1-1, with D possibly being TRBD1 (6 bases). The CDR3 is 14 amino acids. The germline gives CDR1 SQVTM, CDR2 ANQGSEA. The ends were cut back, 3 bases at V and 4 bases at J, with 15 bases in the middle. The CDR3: CSVELAGDITEAFF. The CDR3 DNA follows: TGCAGCGTTGAGTTGGCAGGGGATATCACTGAAGCTTTCTTT. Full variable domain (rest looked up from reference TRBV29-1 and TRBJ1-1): SAVISQKPSRDICQRGTSLTIQCQVDSQVTMMFWYRQQPGQSLTLIATANQGSEATYESGFVIDKFPISRPNLTFSTLTVSNMSPEDSSIYLCSVELAGDITEAFFGQGTRLTVV.

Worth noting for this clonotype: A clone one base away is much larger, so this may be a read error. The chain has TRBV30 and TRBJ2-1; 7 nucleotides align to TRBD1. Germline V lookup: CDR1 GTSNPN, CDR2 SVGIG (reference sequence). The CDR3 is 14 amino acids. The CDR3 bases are TGTGCCTGGTCTGGGGACAGCAACTACAGTGAGCAGTTCTTC. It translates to CAWSGDSNYSEQFF. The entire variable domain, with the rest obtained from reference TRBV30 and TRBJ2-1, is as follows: SQTIHQWPATLVQPVGSPLSLECTVEGTSNPNLYWYRQAAGRGLQLLFYSVGIGQISSEVPQNLSASRPQDRQFILSSKKLLLSDSGFYLCAWSGDSNYSEQFFGPGTRLTVL.

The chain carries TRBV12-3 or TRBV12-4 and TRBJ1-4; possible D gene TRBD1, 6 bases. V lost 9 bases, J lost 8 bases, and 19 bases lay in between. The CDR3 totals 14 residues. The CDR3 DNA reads TGTGCCAGTAGACCAGGACAGTGGGACGAAAAACTGTTTTTT. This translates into CASRPGQWDEKLFF.

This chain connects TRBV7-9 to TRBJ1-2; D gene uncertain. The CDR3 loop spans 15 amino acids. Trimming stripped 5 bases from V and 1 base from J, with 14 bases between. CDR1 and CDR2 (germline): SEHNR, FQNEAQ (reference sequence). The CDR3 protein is CASSDLPSNNYGYTF. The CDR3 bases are TGTGCCAGCAGCGACTTACCCAGTAATAACTATGGCTACACCTTC.

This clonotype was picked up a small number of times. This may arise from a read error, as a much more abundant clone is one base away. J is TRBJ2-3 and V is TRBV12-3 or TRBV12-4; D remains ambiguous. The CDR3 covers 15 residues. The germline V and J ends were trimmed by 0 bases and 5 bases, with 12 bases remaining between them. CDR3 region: CASSLALHNIDTQYF. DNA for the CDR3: TGTGCCAGCAGTTTAGCTCTTCATAACATAGATACGCAGTATTTT.

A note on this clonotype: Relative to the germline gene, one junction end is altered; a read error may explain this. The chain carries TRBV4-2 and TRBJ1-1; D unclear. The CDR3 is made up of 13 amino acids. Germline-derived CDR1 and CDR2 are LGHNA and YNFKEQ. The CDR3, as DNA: TGTGTCAGCAGCCCGCCAGCGAACACTGAAGCTTTCTTT. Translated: CVSSPPANTEAFF.

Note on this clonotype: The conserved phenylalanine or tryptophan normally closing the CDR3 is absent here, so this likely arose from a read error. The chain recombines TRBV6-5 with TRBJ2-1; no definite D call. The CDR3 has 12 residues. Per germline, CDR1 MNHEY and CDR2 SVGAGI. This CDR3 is CASTASYNEQFI. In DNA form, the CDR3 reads TGTGCCAGCACAGCCAGCTACAACGAGCAGTTCATC.

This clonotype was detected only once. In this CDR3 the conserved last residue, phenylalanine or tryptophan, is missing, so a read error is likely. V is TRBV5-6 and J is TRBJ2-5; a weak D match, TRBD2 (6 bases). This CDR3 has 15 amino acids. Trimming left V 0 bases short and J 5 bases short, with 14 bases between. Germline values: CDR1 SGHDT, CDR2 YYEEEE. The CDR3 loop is CASSLGEAGHETQYS. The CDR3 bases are TGTGCCAGCAGCTTGGGGGAGGCAGGGCACGAGACCCAGTACTCC.

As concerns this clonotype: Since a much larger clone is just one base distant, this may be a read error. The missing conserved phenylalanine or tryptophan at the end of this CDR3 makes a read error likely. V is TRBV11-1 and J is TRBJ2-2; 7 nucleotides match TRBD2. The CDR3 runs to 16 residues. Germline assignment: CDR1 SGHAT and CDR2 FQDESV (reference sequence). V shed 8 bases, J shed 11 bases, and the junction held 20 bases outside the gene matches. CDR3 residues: CASGIGTIGSNGELFS. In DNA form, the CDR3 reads TGTGCCAGCGGCATTGGGACTATCGGGAGCAACGGTGAGCTGTTTTCT.

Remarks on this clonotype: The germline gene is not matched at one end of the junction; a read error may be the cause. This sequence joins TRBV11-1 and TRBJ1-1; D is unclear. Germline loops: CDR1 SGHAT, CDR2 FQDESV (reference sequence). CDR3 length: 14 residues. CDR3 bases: TGTGCCACCGTGGGAGCGGCCACGAACACTGAGGCTTTCTTT. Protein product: CATVGAATNTEAFF.

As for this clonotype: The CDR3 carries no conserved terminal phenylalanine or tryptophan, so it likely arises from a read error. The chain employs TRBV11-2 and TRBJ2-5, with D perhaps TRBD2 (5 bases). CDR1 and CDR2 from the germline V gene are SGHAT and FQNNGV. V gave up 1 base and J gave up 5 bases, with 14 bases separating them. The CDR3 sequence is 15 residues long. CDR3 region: CASSLGGSVHETQYL. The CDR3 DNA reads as TGTGCCAGCAGCTTAGGAGGGTCCGTCCACGAGACCCAGTACTTA.

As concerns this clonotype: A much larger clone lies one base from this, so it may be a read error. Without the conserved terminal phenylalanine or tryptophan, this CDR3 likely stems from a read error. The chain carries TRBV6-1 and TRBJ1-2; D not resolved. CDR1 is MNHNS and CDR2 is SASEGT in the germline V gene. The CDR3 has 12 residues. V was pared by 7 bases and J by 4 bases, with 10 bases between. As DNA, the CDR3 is TGTGCCAGCACGCGGCATTCCTATGGCTACACCTAC. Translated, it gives CASTRHSYGYTY.

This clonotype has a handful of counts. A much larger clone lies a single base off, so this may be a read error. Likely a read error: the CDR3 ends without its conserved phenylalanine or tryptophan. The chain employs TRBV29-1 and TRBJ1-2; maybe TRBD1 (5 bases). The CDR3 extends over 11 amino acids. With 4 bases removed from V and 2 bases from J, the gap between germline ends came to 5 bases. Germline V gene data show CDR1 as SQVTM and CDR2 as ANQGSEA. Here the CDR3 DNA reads TGCAGCGTTGGACAGAACTATGGCTACACCTCC. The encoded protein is CSVGQNYGYTS.

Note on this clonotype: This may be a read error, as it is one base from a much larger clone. The CDR3 loop reads CSTRAGTAYGYTF. As DNA, the CDR3 is TGCAGTACTAGAGCTGGGACGGCCTATGGCTACACCTTC. The chain recombines TRBV20-1 with TRBJ1-2; TRBD1 might be the D (5 bases). The CDR3 loop spans 13 amino acids. Germline CDR1 and CDR2: DFQATT and SNEGSKA (reference sequence).

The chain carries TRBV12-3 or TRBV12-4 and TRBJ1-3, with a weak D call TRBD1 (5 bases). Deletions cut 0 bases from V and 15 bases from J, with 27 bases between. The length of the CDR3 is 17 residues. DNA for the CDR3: TGTGCCAGCAGTTTAGCGGGGACGCTCCAAAGGAGAAACACCTCATATTTT. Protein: CASSLAGTLQRRNTSYF.

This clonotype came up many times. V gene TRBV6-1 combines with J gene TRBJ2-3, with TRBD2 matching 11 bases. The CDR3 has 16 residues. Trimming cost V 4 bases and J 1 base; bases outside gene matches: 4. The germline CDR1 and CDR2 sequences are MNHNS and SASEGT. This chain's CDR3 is CASSAQLAGGTDTQYF. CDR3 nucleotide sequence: TGTGCCAGCAGTGCTCAACTAGCGGGAGGCACAGATACGCAGTATTTT.

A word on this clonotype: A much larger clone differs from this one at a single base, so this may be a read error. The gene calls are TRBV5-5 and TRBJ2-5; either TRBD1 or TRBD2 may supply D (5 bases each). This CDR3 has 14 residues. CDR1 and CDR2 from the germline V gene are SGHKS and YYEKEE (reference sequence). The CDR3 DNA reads TGTGCCAACAGCCCGGGACGGCAGCAAGAGACCCAGTACTTC. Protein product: CANSPGRQQETQYF.

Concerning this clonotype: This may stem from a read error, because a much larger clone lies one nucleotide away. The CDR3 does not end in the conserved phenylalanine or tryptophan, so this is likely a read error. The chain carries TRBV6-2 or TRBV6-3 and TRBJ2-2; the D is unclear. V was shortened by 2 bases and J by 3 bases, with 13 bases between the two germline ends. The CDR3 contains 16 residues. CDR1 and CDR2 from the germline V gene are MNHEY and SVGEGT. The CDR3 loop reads CASSYRQLLDTGELFY. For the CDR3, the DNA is TGTGCCAGCAGTTACCGGCAGCTCCTCGACACCGGGGAGCTGTTTTAT.

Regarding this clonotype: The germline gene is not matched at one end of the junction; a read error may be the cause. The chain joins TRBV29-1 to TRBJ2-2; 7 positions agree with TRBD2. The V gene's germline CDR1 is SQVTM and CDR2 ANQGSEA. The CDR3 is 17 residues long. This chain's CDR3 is CSVEAAVGRAFSGELFF. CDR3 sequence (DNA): TGCAGCGTTGAAGCCGCGGTGGGGAGGGCTTTCTCCGGGGAGCTATTTTTT.

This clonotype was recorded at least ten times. The CDR3 bases are TGTGCCAGCAGCTTAGTCCGAGCGGGGGGATACAATGAGCAGTTCTTC. Translation: CASSLVRAGGYNEQFF. The chain recombines TRBV7-9 with TRBJ2-1; 9 bases align to TRBD2. Germline V gene data show CDR1 as SEHNR and CDR2 as FQNEAQ (reference sequence). V lost 1 base and J lost 4; bases outside the gene matches: 5. The length of the CDR3 is 16 residues.

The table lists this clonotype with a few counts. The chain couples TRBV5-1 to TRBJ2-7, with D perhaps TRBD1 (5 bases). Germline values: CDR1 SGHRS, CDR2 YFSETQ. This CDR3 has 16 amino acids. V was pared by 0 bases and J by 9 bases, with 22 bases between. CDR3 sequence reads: CASSLEEVRQSTRQYF. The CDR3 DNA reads TGCGCCAGCAGCTTGGAGGAAGTGCGACAGTCTACGAGGCAGTACTTC.